This TCR beta chain is from a study of regulatory T cells in long-lasting Graves disease. Overall study: Graves' patients, newly diagnosed, had taken antithyroid drugs under 3 months.

This clonotype was detected ten times or more. Its antigen is unidentified. The CDR3 loop spans 13 amino acids. The V end was cut by 2 bases, the J end by 11 bases, with 11 bases between. Germline loops: CDR1 SGDLS, CDR2 YYNGEE. The study, taken as a whole, reports: Patients with persistent disease showed a bias toward TRBV28, TRBJ1-2 and TRBJ2-5. Comparison showed that persistent patients shared more public clonotypes (about 2,600) than new patients (approximately 930). The analysis examined peripheral blood only and excluded thyroid tissue.

Sample time point: newly diagnosed GD, antithyroid drugs for less than 3 months. Scientists built the TCR library using RNA that was extracted from PBMCs. Construction of the TCR beta libraries employed iRepertoire HTBI primers in conjunction with Arm-PCR of CDR3 regions. TCRdb re-called the multiplex PCR reads with MiXCR, one entry per CDR3 protein. Seen here are 550,000 or so distinct CDR3 sequences, about 12% observed once, and the top ten hold roughly 8.2%. The sample also formed part of further work on T cells in Graves' hyperthyroidism and ophthalmopathy.

Specimen: peripheral blood mononuclear cells (PBMCs), collected at new diagnosis, from a patient treated with antithyroid drugs. The clonotype originates from a woman in her twenties or thirties with Graves disease. This chain joins TRBV9 and TRBJ1-6; D is uncertain. CDR3 coding DNA: TGTGCCAGCAGCGTCTTGGGGAGCACACCCCTCCACTTT. This encodes CASSVLGSTPLHF.